Described below is a single TCR beta chain sequence and its context. Antigen specificity is unknown. These data come from a study of T-cell reconstitution after alpha-beta-depleted transplantation in children. Overall study findings and caveats: Hyperexpanded clones declined; after one year, newly produced T cells mostly supplied diversity. Day-60 TCRbeta diversity that was high in some patients was derived from surviving recipient T cells and thymic progenitors.

Molecular barcoding with unique molecular identifiers was used for the TCRbeta library. TCRdb itself ran the PCR reads through MiXCR, one entry per CDR3 protein. The table has a few hundred thousand distinct CDR3 sequences, roughly 11% seen once. This CDR3 has 13 amino acids. Per the germline V gene, CDR1 is SGHNT and CDR2 is YYREEE (reference sequence). Trimming stripped 2 bases from V and 12 bases from J, with 16 bases between. The receptor was isolated from a male patient between 2 and 15 years old who had a stem cell transplant for chronic granulomatous disease, so the T cells may come from the graft donor. The material sequenced was peripheral blood, taken 180 days after TCRalphabeta/CD19-depleted stem cell transplant. The chain is built from TRBV5-4 and TRBJ2-3, with D perhaps TRBD2 (5 bases). The CDR3 DNA reads TGTGCCAGCAGCTTTGGAGGTTCCGGACTTCAGTATTTT. This sequence encodes CASSFGGSGLQYF.